Given below is one T cell receptor beta chain in context. This entry comes from a study of blood T cell repertoires in COVID-19. Study-level background: T cells, B-cell-depleted T cells, or PBMCs provided the cDNA or gDNA that served as material.

In the study's own analysis: By means of reference gene primer amplification, nucleated cell counts were estimated. Clones were read by immunoSEQ multiplex PCR, and TCRdb kept only the in-frame ones, dropping some. The V and J calls and clone size come from that table; D and trimming were worked out from the DNA. The sample has about 230,000 clones, 75% to 90% seen once; the top ten hold 2% to 3%. Looked up from germline, CDR1 is SGHTA and CDR2 is FQGTGA. This CDR3 region has 13 residues. The V and J ends lost 3 bases and 5 bases, in that order; junction bases with no gene match: 3. The TCR was taken from a woman in her sixties or seventies with active or convalescent COVID-19. Sequenced: peripheral blood. J is TRBJ1-2 and V is TRBV7-3, with 7 bases lining up with TRBD1. Here the CDR3 reads CASSLTGLYGYTF. CDR3 DNA: TGTGCCAGCAGCTTGACAGGGTTATATGGCTACACCTTC.